This T cell receptor beta chain stems from a study of blood T cell repertoires in COVID-19. The table came from immunoSEQ multiplex PCR; TCRdb's copy has only in-frame clones and leaves some out. The sample lists roughly 310,000 clones, about 90% occurring once. The V and J ends lost 2 bases and 3 bases respectively, with 15 bases between them. The germline V gene encodes CDR1 KGHDR and CDR2 SFDVKD. This CDR3 is built from 17 residues. This TCR derives from a woman in her twenties or thirties with COVID-19, enrolled during active disease. The gene calls are TRBV24-1 and TRBJ2-2, with D perhaps matching TRBD2 (5 bases). The sequencing sample was made of peripheral blood. CDR3 loop: CATSDSGVLSHTGELFF. Written as DNA, the CDR3 is TGTGCCACCAGTGATTCCGGGGTTCTATCTCACACCGGGGAGCTGTTTTTT.